The 13 T cell receptor beta chains reported below all come from one sample, sequenced in a study of control samples from healthy donors and cancer patients. Only in-frame clones appear in the TCRdb table, and some are missing; sequencing was by immunoSEQ multiplex PCR. This sample has 150,000 to 200,000 clones; about 94% occur once, and the top ten carry about 8.5%. Specimen: blood. These receptor sequences come from a woman aged 40 to 50 in good health.

This clone came up a few times. The chain couples TRBV29-1 to TRBJ1-1; D remains ambiguous. The V end was cut by 4 bases, the J end by 1 base, with 7 bases between. The germline CDR1 and CDR2 sequences are SQVTM and ANQGSEA. The CDR3 has 12 amino acids. This CDR3 reads CSVVEGNTEAFF. The CDR3 DNA is TGCAGCGTTGTAGAGGGGAACACTGAAGCTTTCTTT. Looking up the rest from reference TRBV29-1 and TRBJ1-1 gives the full variable domain: SAVISQKPSRDICQRGTSLTIQCQVDSQVTMMFWYRQQPGQSLTLIATANQGSEATYESGFVIDKFPISRPNLTFSTLTVSNMSPEDSSIYLCSVVEGNTEAFFGQGTRLTVV.

This chain connects TRBV27 to TRBJ1-1, with D possibly matching TRBD1 (5 bases). Germline V gene data show CDR1 as MNHEY and CDR2 as SMNVEV (reference sequence). Trimming cost V 6 bases and J 0 bases, with 5 bases left between them. CDR3 length: 12 amino acids. CDR3 in DNA: TGTGCCAGCAGGACAGTGAACACTGAAGCTTTCTTT. Translation: CASRTVNTEAFF.

This sequence joins TRBV10-3 and TRBJ2-7; 10 bases align to TRBD1. In germline, CDR1 is ENHRY, CDR2 SYGVKD. J gave up 5 bases and V 10 bases, and 5 bases lay outside the gene matches. This CDR3 spans 12 amino acids. CDR3 nucleotide sequence: TGTGCCACCCGGGACAGGGGCAACGAGCAGTACTTC. Its translation is CATRDRGNEQYF.

In its sample, this clone was seen once. The chain uses TRBV19 and TRBJ1-2; tentatively, D is TRBD1 (6 bases). Trimming stripped 6 bases from V and 4 bases from J, with 12 bases between. The germline CDR1 and CDR2 sequences are LNHDA and SQIVND (reference sequence). CDR3 length: 13 amino acids. Written as DNA, the CDR3 is TGTGCCAGTAGCGACAGGAGTACCTATGGCTACACCTTC. It codes for CASSDRSTYGYTF.

This clone was counted once. The chain employs TRBV9 and TRBJ2-7; 10 bases agree with TRBD1. The CDR3 runs to 16 residues. Trimming removed 0 bases from V and 6 bases from J; junction bases left unmatched: 9. From germline, CDR1 is SGDLS and CDR2 YYNGEE. CDR3 DNA: TGTGCCAGCAGCGTAGATTTAGGACAGGGGGAGATCGAGCAGTACTTC. Its translation is CASSVDLGQGEIEQYF.

This chain joins TRBV5-1 and TRBJ1-3, with D tentatively TRBD1 (6 bases). Trimming took off 2 bases at V and 4 bases at J, with 13 bases between the two ends. Germline loops: CDR1 SGHRS, CDR2 YFSETQ. The CDR3 spans 15 residues. The CDR3 protein is CASSFSGQQGNTIYF. The CDR3 region has the DNA TGCGCCAGCAGCTTCTCCGGACAGCAGGGAAACACCATATATTTT.

The V call is TRBV29-1, the J call TRBJ1-1; D not resolved. The V and J ends lost 1 base and 3 bases respectively, with 9 bases between them. This CDR3 has 13 amino acids. Germline CDR1 and CDR2: SQVTM and ANQGSEA. In nucleotides, the CDR3 is TGCAGCGTTGAAGGTGGGGTAGACACTGAAGCTTTCTTT. Encoded protein: CSVEGGVDTEAFF.

Turning to this clone: Additional DNA sequences in this sample encode the identical CDR3. This chain links TRBV29-1 with TRBJ1-1; D is ambiguous. CDR3 length: 13 amino acids. CDR1 is SQVTM and CDR2 is ANQGSEA in the germline V gene. The V and J ends lost 4 bases and 0 bases respectively, with 9 bases between them. CDR3 sequence: CSVGRQMNTEAFF. The CDR3 DNA reads TGCAGCGTTGGTCGTCAGATGAACACTGAAGCTTTCTTT. Supplemented by reference TRBV29-1 and TRBJ1-1, the full variable domain reads SAVISQKPSRDICQRGTSLTIQCQVDSQVTMMFWYRQQPGQSLTLIATANQGSEATYESGFVIDKFPISRPNLTFSTLTVSNMSPEDSSIYLCSVGRQMNTEAFFGQGTRLTVV.

The chain uses TRBV19 and TRBJ2-5; the D is unclear. The CDR3 sequence is 14 residues long. In germline, CDR1 is LNHDA, CDR2 SQIVND (reference sequence). V was clipped by 4 bases and J by 4 bases, with 13 bases between them. The CDR3 DNA follows: TGTGCCAGTAGTAAGCGAGAGAATCGAGAGACCCAGTACTTC. It codes for CASSKRENRETQYF.

V gene TRBV28 combines with J gene TRBJ2-5, with a tentative D call TRBD2 (5 bases). V shed 5 bases and J shed 3 bases, with 19 bases lying between them. The CDR3 consists of 16 residues. The germline V gene encodes CDR1 MDHEN and CDR2 SYDVKM. The CDR3 region is CASSPAPSGLKETQYF. CDR3 DNA sequence: TGTGCCAGCAGTCCCGCCCCTTCGGGGTTGAAAGAGACCCAGTACTTC.

The chain carries TRBV4-3 and TRBJ1-2; tentatively, D is TRBD1 (5 bases). Germline V CDR1 and CDR2: LGHNA, YSLEER. CDR3 length equals 15 residues. Trimming left V 2 bases short and J 0 bases short, with 10 bases between. CDR3 residues: CASSQTGKANYGYTF. Here the CDR3 DNA reads TGCGCCAGCAGCCAAACAGGAAAAGCTAACTATGGCTACACCTTC.

J is TRBJ1-2 and V is TRBV7-8; TRBD1 aligns across 9 bases. CDR3 length: 14 amino acids. Looked up from germline, CDR1 is SGHVS and CDR2 is FQNEAQ. V dropped 5 bases and J dropped 8; count of bases not matched to a gene: 9. The CDR3 loop is CASSLTGGGRGYTF. The CDR3 DNA sequence: TGTGCCAGCAGCCTTACAGGGGGCGGTCGCGGCTACACCTTC.

V gene TRBV7-2 combines with J gene TRBJ2-7; either TRBD1 or TRBD2 may fit D (5 bases each). Trimming shortened V by 6 bases and J by 0 bases, and 15 bases separated the two germline ends. Germline CDR1 is SGHTA and CDR2 is FQGNSA. The CDR3 has 15 amino acids. CDR3 nucleotides: TGTGCCAGCAGACGGGACCTCCTGAGCTCCTACGAGCAGTACTTC. This translates into CASRRDLLSSYEQYF.